This TCR beta chain was obtained from a study of T-cell memory formation after mild COVID-19. Study-wide context: Clusters of TCRs were largely donor specific. Regarding the study as a whole: Clones that contracted from day 15 to 85 had balanced CD4/CD8; later expanders were CD4+ biased. Second-wave clones that peaked on day 37 lacked confirmed SARS-CoV-2 specificity.

Amplification by 5'RACE using constant-segment primers produced TCR alpha and TCR beta cDNA libraries that carried sample barcodes and UMIs. TCRdb independently ran MiXCR on the 5' RACE reads; one entry per CDR3 protein. This table has around 320,000 distinct CDR3 sequences, just under 20% appearing once. The CDR3 length is 13 residues. Germline loops: CDR1 MGHRA, CDR2 YSYEKL. The J segment lost 8 bases and the V segment lost 4 bases, leaving 6 bases of the junction unmatched. This clonotype has only a few counts. Its antigen is currently unknown. The sequenced sample consisted of PBMCs or a T cell subset sorted from them (not recorded which). This clonotype originated in a man younger than 35 who had mild COVID-19 (a few samples of this study predate the infection). Cell type and time point are not known. J is TRBJ1-2 and V is TRBV4-1, with TRBD1 matching over 8 bases. The CDR3 loop reads CASSLGQGKGYTF. The CDR3 nucleotides are TGCGCCAGCAGCCTCGGACAGGGCAAGGGCTACACCTTC.